The 17 T cell receptor beta chains below all came from one sample that was sequenced in a study of cytomegalovirus exposure and HLA in healthy donors. The data were produced by immunoSEQ multiplex PCR, yet TCRdb's version contains in-frame clones alone and is incomplete. Of about 240,000 clones listed, around 86% were seen once; the top ten hold around 1.2%. Sequencing used PBMCs. The receptors shown here come from a woman in her 30s in good health and CMV-seropositive.

The sample holds a few counts of this clone. The chain employs TRBV19 and TRBJ2-7, with 7 bases fitting TRBD1. The germline V gene encodes CDR1 LNHDA and CDR2 SQIVND (reference sequence). V was clipped by 7 bases and J by 3 bases; unmatched bases: 12. There are 15 residues in the CDR3. CDR3 sequence: CASTPSGTELYEQYF. The CDR3, as DNA: TGTGCCAGTACCCCTTCCGGGACAGAACTCTACGAGCAGTACTTC.

This clone turned up a few times. The rearrangement joins TRBV29-1 to TRBJ2-2; D is unclear. Germline CDR1 and CDR2: SQVTM and ANQGSEA. The CDR3 length is 14 residues. Between the trimmed V and J ends, which lost 2 bases and 3 bases, there was a span of 10 bases. The CDR3 DNA reads as TGCAGCGTTGAATCAGGCAGACACACCGGGGAGCTGTTTTTT. Amino acids: CSVESGRHTGELFF.

The rearrangement links TRBV27 to TRBJ1-5; weak D call: TRBD1 (6 bases). CDR1 and CDR2 (germline): MNHEY, SMNVEV (reference sequence). This CDR3 has 16 residues. Trimming took off 7 bases at V and 0 bases at J, with 16 bases between the two ends. CDR3 nucleotides: TGTGCCAGCAAGAAGGACAGCGACAATAGCAATCAGCCCCAGCATTTT. Encoded protein: CASKKDSDNSNQPQHF.

The chain links TRBV27 to TRBJ1-4, with unresolved D. CDR3 length equals 16 residues. Germline CDR1 is MNHEY and CDR2 is SMNVEV (reference sequence). V was cut by 5 bases and J by 0 bases, with 13 bases left in between. CDR3: CASSKTREATNEKLFF. The DNA for the CDR3 is TGTGCCAGCAGTAAAACCCGGGAGGCAACTAATGAAAAACTGTTTTTT.

This chain links TRBV5-1 with TRBJ2-5; perhaps TRBD2 as D (5 bases). This CDR3 region has 17 residues. The germline CDR1 and CDR2 sequences are SGHRS and YFSETQ. V was clipped by 0 bases and J by 5 bases, with 20 bases between them. As DNA, the CDR3 is TGCGCCAGCAGCTTGGCCGGGGTAGGCACCATTAGGGAGACCCAGTACTTC. It encodes CASSLAGVGTIRETQYF.

V usage is TRBV5-1 and J usage is TRBJ2-6, with D unresolved. Germline loops: CDR1 SGHRS, CDR2 YFSETQ. CDR3 length equals 14 residues. The ends were cut back, 7 bases at V and 0 bases at J, with 8 bases in the middle. Here the CDR3 reads CASSPSSGANVLTF. As DNA, the CDR3 is TGCGCCAGCTCCCCGTCCTCTGGGGCCAACGTCCTGACTTTC.

The chain is built from TRBV28 and TRBJ2-3; no reliable D call. Germline loops: CDR1 MDHEN, CDR2 SYDVKM. The ends were cut back, 6 bases at V and 5 bases at J, with 9 bases in the middle. The CDR3 contains 12 residues. DNA of the CDR3: TGTGCCAGCAGAGGAGAAGTAGATACGCAGTATTTT. Amino acid sequence: CASRGEVDTQYF. Full variable domain (rest looked up from reference TRBV28 and TRBJ2-3): DVKVTQSSRYLVKRTGEKVFLECVQDMDHENMFWYRQDPGLGLRLIYFSYDVKMKEKGDIPEGYSVSREKKERFSLILESASTNQTSMYLCASRGEVDTQYFGPGTRLTVL.

The V and J genes are TRBV29-1 and TRBJ2-7, with D possibly TRBD2 on 5 matching bases. The CDR3 covers 14 residues. V was shortened by 0 bases and J by 5 bases, with 14 bases between the two germline ends. Germline V gene lookup returns CDR1 SQVTM and CDR2 ANQGSEA. This CDR3 is CSVEDTGSVDEQYF. The CDR3 coding sequence is TGCAGCGTTGAAGATACGGGGAGTGTCGACGAGCAGTACTTC.

This clone showed up just once. The chain uses TRBV5-4 and TRBJ1-1; 8 bases are shared with TRBD1. With 4 bases clipped from V and 2 bases from J, the junction kept 4 bases outside the gene matches. The CDR3 spans 14 residues. CDR1 is SGHNT and CDR2 is YYREEE in the germline V gene (reference sequence). The CDR3 reads CASSLQGGNTEAFF. The CDR3 DNA reads as TGTGCCAGCAGCCTACAGGGGGGAAACACTGAAGCTTTCTTT.

J is TRBJ2-7 and V is TRBV6-5, with 8 positions matching TRBD2. The J segment lost 3 bases and the V segment lost 0 bases, leaving 7 bases of the junction unmatched. From germline, CDR1 is MNHEY and CDR2 SVGAGI. The CDR3 is 16 residues long. The chain's CDR3 is CASSYSSREGLYEQYF. For the CDR3, the DNA is TGTGCCAGCAGTTACTCGAGTCGGGAGGGCCTCTACGAGCAGTACTTC.

This clone was seen a handful of times. The rearrangement links TRBV28 to TRBJ1-5; maybe TRBD1 (5 bases). Germline V lookup: CDR1 MDHEN, CDR2 SYDVKM. The CDR3 sequence is 13 residues long. V was cut by 10 bases and J by 4 bases, with 14 bases left in between. DNA of the CDR3: TGTGCCACCTCAGGGCAAATTAATCAGCCCCAGCATTTT. This codes for CATSGQINQPQHF.

The rearrangement joins TRBV6-5 to TRBJ1-1; tentatively, D is TRBD1 (5 bases). V gave up 4 bases and J gave up 9 bases, with 12 bases separating them. The CDR3 sequence is 12 residues long. Germline CDR1 reads MNHEY; CDR2 reads SVGAGI. CDR3 amino acids: CASSFTGEKAFF. CDR3 sequence (DNA): TGTGCCAGCAGTTTTACAGGAGAGAAAGCTTTCTTT.

CDR3 DNA: TGTGCCAGCAGTTTAAGTCGGGGGGATGGCTACAATGAGCAGTTCTTC. It codes for CASSLSRGDGYNEQFF. The V gene is TRBV28, the J gene TRBJ2-1, with TRBD2 identical over 7 bases. The CDR3 is made up of 16 amino acids. The germline V gene encodes CDR1 MDHEN and CDR2 SYDVKM. Trimming cost V 2 bases and J 3 bases; bases outside gene matches: 7.

The rearrangement uses TRBV30 and TRBJ2-3; D might be TRBD1 (5 bases). Germline V gives CDR1 GTSNPN, CDR2 SVGIG (reference sequence). CDR3 length equals 14 residues. Trimming took off 1 base at V and 2 bases at J, with 10 bases between the two ends. The CDR3 region has the DNA TGTGCCTGGAGTGGGGGCTCCGCCACAGATACGCAGTATTTT. Its protein product is CAWSGGSATDTQYF.

The V gene is TRBV7-8, the J gene TRBJ2-7, with a possible D match to TRBD1 (6 bases). V lost 3 bases and J 2 bases, leaving 17 bases between the germline ends. The CDR3 consists of 16 residues. Germline V CDR1 and CDR2: SGHVS, FQNEAQ. CDR3 nucleotide sequence: TGTGCCAGCAGCTTCTTAGAGGGGGAGATACCCTACGAGCAGTACTTC. This codes for CASSFLEGEIPYEQYF.

The chain links TRBV7-2 to TRBJ2-2; TRBD2 aligns across 10 bases. The ends lost 5 bases at V and 4 bases at J; junction bases unmatched: 7. The CDR3 consists of 16 residues. The germline V gene encodes CDR1 SGHTA and CDR2 FQGNSA. The DNA for the CDR3 is TGTGCCAGCAGCCTTCAAAGCGGGAGGGTCACCGGGGAGCTGTTTTTT. It encodes CASSLQSGRVTGELFF.

V is TRBV28 and J is TRBJ1-5; no firm D call. V was trimmed by 4 bases and J by 3 bases, leaving 4 bases between them. The CDR3 contains 12 residues. The germline V gene has CDR1 MDHEN and CDR2 SYDVKM. Here the CDR3 DNA reads TGTGCCAGCAGTTCCTACAATCAGCCCCAGCATTTT. This translates into CASSSYNQPQHF.